One and the same sample provided the 11 T cell receptor beta chains below, sequenced in a study of cytomegalovirus exposure and HLA in healthy donors. The PCR was carried out with 60 Vbeta primers and 13 Jbeta primers. The table came from immunoSEQ multiplex PCR; TCRdb's copy has only in-frame clones and leaves some out. The sample lists approximately 190,000 clones, around 86% occurring once. Sequences were obtained from PBMCs. The receptors stem from a man in his forties in good health and CMV-seropositive.

This sequence joins TRBV9 and TRBJ2-1; 7 bases align to TRBD2. Trimming took 4 bases from V and 9 from J; bases not matched to a gene: 4. The germline CDR1 and CDR2 sequences are SGDLS and YYNGEE. This CDR3 comprises 12 residues. The CDR3 region has the DNA TGTGCCAGCAGCTTAAGACTAGCTGAGCAGTTCTTC. Protein product: CASSLRLAEQFF.

This clone was counted once. The J gene is TRBJ2-1, the V gene TRBV29-1; D call uncertain. Trimming stripped 2 bases from V and 0 bases from J, with 5 bases between. Germline V gene data show CDR1 as SQVTM and CDR2 as ANQGSEA. CDR3 length: 13 amino acids. The CDR3 DNA reads as TGCAGCGTTGAACTAAGCTCCTACAATGAGCAGTTCTTC. Translated, it gives CSVELSSYNEQFF.

The chain links TRBV28 to TRBJ2-7; 8 bases match TRBD2. The V gene's germline CDR1 is MDHEN and CDR2 SYDVKM. The V segment lost 5 bases and the J segment 3 bases; nucleotides outside the gene matches: 9. The CDR3 spans 15 residues. CDR3 amino acids: CASSPTAGGVYEQYF. CDR3 DNA: TGTGCCAGCAGTCCGACGGCGGGGGGTGTCTACGAGCAGTACTTC.

The chain links TRBV6-5 to TRBJ1-1; 11 bases are shared with TRBD1. The germline V gene encodes CDR1 MNHEY and CDR2 SVGAGI. The ends lost 6 bases at V and 4 bases at J; junction bases unmatched: 4. This CDR3 has 14 residues. The CDR3 bases are TGTGCCAGCAGCCGCGGGACAGGGGGCACTGAAGCTTTCTTT. It encodes CASSRGTGGTEAFF.

The CDR3 coding sequence is TGTGCCAGCAGCCCGCTAGGGGTTGGCACAGATACGCAGTATTTT. Translated: CASSPLGVGTDTQYF. The chain couples TRBV7-2 to TRBJ2-3, with a tentative D call TRBD1 (5 bases). There are 15 residues in the CDR3. CDR1 is SGHTA and CDR2 is FQGNSA in the germline V gene. Trimming pared 5 bases from V and 1 base from J, leaving 13 bases between.

The V gene is TRBV6-5, the J gene TRBJ2-7; 8 nucleotides match TRBD2. This CDR3 has 15 residues. In germline, CDR1 is MNHEY, CDR2 SVGAGI. The V segment lost 4 bases and the J segment 2 bases; nucleotides outside the gene matches: 7. The CDR3 sequence is CASSSRTSRPYEQYF. CDR3 nucleotide sequence: TGTGCCAGCAGTTCTAGGACTAGCCGACCCTACGAGCAGTACTTC.

The genes are TRBV2 and TRBJ2-6; a weak D match, TRBD1 (6 bases). V dropped 6 bases and J dropped 1 base, with 10 bases sitting between them. Germline V gives CDR1 SNHLY, CDR2 FYNNEI. The CDR3 has 15 residues. The CDR3 sequence: CASRADRSGANVLTF. The CDR3 DNA reads as TGTGCCAGCAGGGCGGACAGATCTGGGGCCAACGTCCTGACTTTC.

This clone was found many times. V usage is TRBV4-3 and J usage is TRBJ1-4, with a weak D call TRBD1 (5 bases). Trimming removed 0 bases from V and 15 bases from J, with 14 bases in between. Germline-derived CDR1 and CDR2 are LGHNA and YSLEER. This CDR3 spans 13 amino acids. The CDR3 bases are TGCGCCAGCAGCCAAGATCAGGGCCAATTGGTGTTTTTT. Encoded protein: CASSQDQGQLVFF.

The rearrangement joins TRBV14 to TRBJ2-7; D not resolved. From germline, CDR1 is SGHDN and CDR2 FVKESK. This CDR3 region has 13 residues. Deletions cut 4 bases from V and 3 bases from J, with 10 bases between. This CDR3 is CASSPAVFYEQYF. The CDR3 DNA sequence: TGTGCCAGCAGCCCGGCGGTCTTCTACGAGCAGTACTTC. Full variable domain (outside the CDR3, taken from reference TRBV14 and TRBJ2-7): EAGVTQFPSHSVIEKGQTVTLRCDPISGHDNLYWYRRVMGKEIKFLLHFVKESKQDESGMPNNRFLAERTGGTYSTLKVQPAELEDSGVYFCASSPAVFYEQYFGPGTRLTVT.

The chain recombines TRBV7-8 with TRBJ1-1; TRBD1 might be the D (6 bases). The CDR3 covers 13 residues. V was cut by 1 base and J by 11 bases, with 14 bases left in between. The germline V gene encodes CDR1 SGHVS and CDR2 FQNEAQ. CDR3 sequence: CASSLGLQGGAFF. CDR3 nucleotides: TGTGCCAGCAGCTTAGGGTTACAGGGTGGGGCTTTCTTT.

This chain joins TRBV7-2 and TRBJ1-1, with D possibly TRBD1 on 5 matching bases. The germline V gene has CDR1 SGHTA and CDR2 FQGNSA. There are 15 residues in the CDR3. V was cut by 5 bases and J by 1 base, with 14 bases left in between. The CDR3 DNA reads as TGTGCCAGCAGCCCTCCGGGACTCAAGAACACTGAAGCTTTCTTT. Residues: CASSPPGLKNTEAFF. Complete variable domain (other parts from reference TRBV7-2 and TRBJ1-1): GAGVSQSPSNKVTEKGKDVELRCDPISGHTALYWYRQSLGQGLEFLIYFQGNSAPDKSGLPSDRFSAERTGGSVSTLTIQRTQQEDSAVYLCASSPPGLKNTEAFFGQGTRLTVV.